The 28 T cell receptor beta chains below come from one sample, sequenced in a study of beta chain features in type 1 diabetes. No antigens are known for them. The whole isolated RNA underwent reverse transcription, so sequencing captured expressed TCRB transcripts. The table came from immunoSEQ multiplex PCR; TCRdb's copy has only in-frame clones and leaves some out. This table holds some 250,000 clones, more than 11% found once. Whole-study results and caveats: Moderate yet significant TCRB CDR3 shortening was seen in Type 1 diabetes patients in all four CD4+ subsets.

The sequenced material came from naive CD4+ T cells from blood. The origin of the receptors is a man aged 30-40 years with type 1 diabetes.

This rearrangement joins TRBV6-5 to TRBJ2-1; TRBD1 aligns across 8 bases. V shed 6 bases, J shed 8 bases, and the junction held 6 bases outside the gene matches. The CDR3 runs 13 residues. Germline assignment: CDR1 MNHEY and CDR2 SVGAGI. The CDR3 sequence is CASRRTGNDEQFF. CDR3 in DNA: TGTGCCAGCAGGAGGACAGGGAACGATGAGCAGTTCTTC.

In DNA, the CDR3 is TGCGCCAGCAGCGCGGGACAGGGGTACAATGAGCAGTTCTTC. This codes for CASSAGQGYNEQFF. This chain joins TRBV5-1 and TRBJ2-1; 10 bases are a match to TRBD1. The CDR3 loop spans 14 amino acids. The J segment lost 4 bases and the V segment lost 4 bases, leaving 2 bases of the junction unmatched. CDR1 SGHRS and CDR2 YFSETQ come from the germline V gene.

This clone was picked up a small number of times. The V and J genes are TRBV7-2 and TRBJ2-1, with D possibly TRBD2 on 6 matching bases. The CDR3 loop spans 10 amino acids. CDR1 is SGHTA, CDR2 FQGNSA, per germline. Trimming removed 8 bases at V and 7 bases at J, with 6 bases between. The CDR3 DNA sequence: TGTGCCAGCGGAGGGAATGAGCAGTTCTTC. As protein: CASGGNEQFF.

This chain links TRBV6-5 with TRBJ2-3, with TRBD1 identical over 7 bases. Germline V gene data show CDR1 as MNHEY and CDR2 as SVGAGI. The CDR3 runs to 14 residues. V gave up 10 bases and J gave up 5 bases; unmatched junction bases: 12. Here the CDR3 reads CATRDSLAQDTQYF. The DNA for the CDR3 is TGTGCCACCCGGGACAGCTTAGCACAAGATACGCAGTATTTT.

This clone has more than one count but fewer than ten. The J gene is TRBJ1-4, the V gene TRBV10-3; D is uncertain. Between the trimmed V and J ends, which lost 0 bases and 1 base, there was a span of 6 bases. The CDR3 spans 15 residues. CDR1 and CDR2 (germline): ENHRY, SYGVKD. The CDR3 coding sequence is TGTGCCATCAGTGAGTCGGAGGGAACTAATGAAAAACTGTTTTTT. It yields the protein CAISESEGTNEKLFF.

This clone was detected a few times. The rearrangement links TRBV5-1 to TRBJ1-2; maybe TRBD1 (6 bases). The CDR3 loop spans 13 amino acids. V dropped 4 bases and J dropped 8 bases, with 15 bases sitting between them. CDR1 SGHRS and CDR2 YFSETQ come from the germline V gene. The CDR3, as DNA: TGCGCCAGCAGCAGCACAGGGACGCTCGGCTACACCTTC. This encodes CASSSTGTLGYTF.

The rearrangement links TRBV5-1 to TRBJ2-3; unclear D gene. Trimming pared 0 bases from V and 3 bases from J, leaving 8 bases between. The CDR3 runs 14 residues. Germline-derived CDR1 and CDR2 are SGHRS and YFSETQ. The CDR3 spells CASSLEEVTDTQYF. In DNA, the CDR3 is TGCGCCAGCAGCTTGGAAGAGGTGACAGATACGCAGTATTTT.

This clone has more than one count but fewer than ten. The rearrangement links TRBV19 to TRBJ1-3; D remains unclear. Deletions cut 6 bases from V and 0 bases from J, with 21 bases between. The CDR3 is 18 amino acids. The V gene's germline CDR1 is LNHDA and CDR2 SQIVND (reference sequence). DNA of the CDR3: TGTGCCAGTAGCGTCAAGCAATCTACGGTTCTCTCTGGAAACACCATATATTTT. Amino acids: CASSVKQSTVLSGNTIYF. The whole variable domain, filled in from reference TRBV19 and TRBJ1-3, reads DGGITQSPKYLFRKEGQNVTLSCEQNLNHDAMYWYRQDPGQGLRLIYYSQIVNDFQKGDIAEGYSVSREKKESFPLTVTSAQKNPTAFYLCASSVKQSTVLSGNTIYFGEGSWLTVV.

This clone was seen only a few times. This sample also contains other DNA sequences that code for the same CDR3. V is TRBV15 and J is TRBJ2-7; D is possibly TRBD1 (5 bases). Per germline, CDR1 LNHNV and CDR2 YYDKDF (reference sequence). V lost 0 bases, J lost 2 bases, and 8 bases lay in between. The CDR3 is made up of 14 amino acids. Here the CDR3 reads CATSRDRGTYEQYF. The CDR3 nucleotides are TGTGCCACCAGCAGAGATAGGGGTACCTACGAGCAGTACTTC. Full variable domain (rest looked up from reference TRBV15 and TRBJ2-7): DAMVIQNPRYQVTQFGKPVTLSCSQTLNHNVMYWYQQKSSQAPKLLFHYYDKDFNNEADTPDNFQSRRPNTSFCFLDIRSPGLGDTAMYLCATSRDRGTYEQYFGPGTRLTVT.

Here the CDR3 reads CASRRGHPSTDTQYF. CDR3 in DNA: TGTGCCAGCAGACGGGGACACCCTAGCACAGATACGCAGTATTTT. V and J are TRBV6-5 and TRBJ2-3; the D gene is possibly TRBD1 (6 bases). V was shortened by 6 bases and J by 0 bases, with 13 bases between the two germline ends. Per the germline V gene, CDR1 is MNHEY and CDR2 is SVGAGI. This CDR3 has 15 residues.

This clone was seen a handful of times. This sequence joins TRBV9 and TRBJ2-7; no clear D gene. The CDR3 runs to 14 residues. Trimming left V 1 base short and J 6 bases short, with 14 bases between. The germline CDR1 and CDR2 sequences are SGDLS and YYNGEE. This chain's CDR3 is CASSVSPQTREQYF. For the CDR3, the DNA is TGTGCCAGCAGCGTATCTCCGCAGACACGCGAGCAGTACTTC. The variable domain in full, with the rest retrieved from reference TRBV9 and TRBJ2-7, is DSGVTQTPKHLITATGQRVTLRCSPRSGDLSVYWYQQSLDQGLQFLIQYYNGEERAKGNILERFSAQQFPDLHSELNLSSLELGDSALYFCASSVSPQTREQYFGPGTRLTVT.

The CDR3 sequence: CASSMTGQGKDTQYF. The CDR3 nucleotides read TGTGCCAGTAGTATGACGGGACAGGGAAAAGATACGCAGTATTTT. The chain has TRBV19 and TRBJ2-3, with TRBD1 matching 9 bases. Germline V CDR1 and CDR2: LNHDA, SQIVND (reference sequence). Trimming cost V 3 bases and J 5 bases; bases outside gene matches: 6. The CDR3 length is 15 residues.

The J gene is TRBJ2-1, the V gene TRBV7-6; a weak D match, TRBD1 (5 bases). Germline values: CDR1 SGHVS, CDR2 FNYEAQ. This CDR3 is 17 amino acids long. V was cut by 1 base and J by 6 bases, with 19 bases left in between. Here the CDR3 DNA reads TGTGCCAGCAGCTTAGAGTCGGCAGGGTGGAAGGGCAATGAGCAGTTCTTC. Translation gives CASSLESAGWKGNEQFF.

This clone has just a few counts. The V and J genes are TRBV30 and TRBJ1-1; tentative D call: TRBD1 (6 bases). Germline V gene data show CDR1 as GTSNPN and CDR2 as SVGIG (reference sequence). The CDR3 contains 13 residues. V shed 5 bases and J shed 1 base, with 11 bases lying between them. The chain's CDR3 is CAWGDISNTEAFF. CDR3 in DNA: TGTGCCTGGGGGGACATTTCGAACACTGAAGCTTTCTTT.

The gene calls are TRBV7-8 and TRBJ1-4, with 12 bases identical to TRBD1. V trimming: 4 bases; J trimming: 8 bases; junction bases outside the gene matches: 2. The CDR3 extends over 14 amino acids. CDR1 and CDR2 (germline): SGHVS, FQNEAQ. CDR3 sequence reads: CASSWDRGREKLFF. CDR3 sequence (DNA): TGTGCCAGCAGCTGGGACAGGGGGCGGGAAAAACTGTTTTTT.

This clone was seen a handful of times. The DNA for the CDR3 is TGTGCCAGCAGCACCGGGACAGAGAATGAGCAGTTCTTC. Translated: CASSTGTENEQFF. This chain uses TRBV7-2 with TRBJ2-1; 7 bases agree with TRBD1. Germline V gene sequence: CDR1 SGHTA, CDR2 FQGNSA. CDR3 length equals 13 residues. V lost 5 bases, J lost 7 bases, and 5 bases stayed unmatched. The variable domain in full, completed from reference TRBV7-2 and TRBJ2-1, reads GAGVSQSPSNKVTEKGKDVELRCDPISGHTALYWYRQSLGQGLEFLIYFQGNSAPDKSGLPSDRFSAERTGGSVSTLTIQRTQQEDSAVYLCASSTGTENEQFFGPGTRLTVL.

J is TRBJ2-1 and V is TRBV5-6, with 11 bases that match TRBD1. The V gene's germline CDR1 is SGHDT and CDR2 YYEEEE. The CDR3 is made up of 17 amino acids. Losses at the gene ends were 0 bases for V and 6 bases for J; bases not matched to a gene: 8. The CDR3 region is CASSLGTGGRTSNEQFF. CDR3 bases: TGTGCCAGCAGCTTGGGGACAGGGGGCCGAACGTCCAATGAGCAGTTCTTC.

The rearrangement uses TRBV9 and TRBJ2-3, with D hard to call. The V end was cut by 0 bases, the J end by 1 base, with 3 bases between. The CDR3 covers 13 residues. Germline assignment: CDR1 SGDLS and CDR2 YYNGEE. The CDR3, as DNA: TGTGCCAGCAGCGTAGTAGGCACAGATACGCAGTATTTT. Translated: CASSVVGTDTQYF.

This clone was seen a few times. This rearrangement joins TRBV14 to TRBJ1-1, with 7 bases matching TRBD1. The trim removed 2 bases at V and 5 bases at J, leaving 5 bases unmatched. This CDR3 spans 14 amino acids. Per the germline V gene, CDR1 is SGHDN and CDR2 is FVKESK. CDR3 sequence: CASSQTGAWTEAFF. CDR3 nucleotides: TGTGCCAGCAGCCAAACAGGGGCTTGGACTGAAGCTTTCTTT.

V gene TRBV7-9 combines with J gene TRBJ1-2; TRBD1 agrees at 8 bases. Germline V gene sequence: CDR1 SEHNR, CDR2 FQNEAQ (reference sequence). This CDR3 has 16 amino acids. V dropped 1 base and J dropped 7; count of bases not matched to a gene: 11. As DNA, the CDR3 is TGTGCCAGCAGCTTAGTGGTTGTGGACAGGGCGCGTGGCTACACCTTC. Amino acids: CASSLVVVDRARGYTF.

The chain couples TRBV14 to TRBJ1-2; D uncertain. This CDR3 is built from 13 residues. Trimming took 1 base from V and 9 from J, leaving 12 bases between them. Germline values: CDR1 SGHDN, CDR2 FVKESK. The CDR3 DNA follows: TGTGCCAGCAGCCAAGTGGGTAGCGCTCGCTACACCTTC. It translates to CASSQVGSARYTF.

Of note for this clone: This CDR3 is also generated by other DNA sequences in the sample. The J gene is TRBJ1-2, the V gene TRBV19, with TRBD1 matching 7 bases. V lost 6 bases and J lost 3; bases outside the gene matches: 4. The CDR3 covers 13 residues. Germline CDR1 is LNHDA and CDR2 is SQIVND (reference sequence). CDR3 coding DNA: TGTGCCAGTAGCGCCACAGGGGACTATGGCTACACCTTC. It encodes CASSATGDYGYTF.

This clone has more than one count but fewer than ten. J is TRBJ1-4 and V is TRBV5-4; weak D call: TRBD1 (5 bases). The CDR3 covers 12 residues. V lost 4 bases and J lost 13, with 14 bases in between. CDR1 and CDR2 (germline): SGHNT, YYREEE (reference sequence). CDR3 DNA: TGTGCCAGCAGCCGGGATGGGGGGGGACTGTTTTTT. This encodes CASSRDGGGLFF.

In its sample, this clone was seen a few times. The genes are TRBV5-1 and TRBJ2-7; 7 nucleotides agree with TRBD1. CDR3 length: 14 residues. The germline CDR1 and CDR2 sequences are SGHRS and YFSETQ. V lost 4 bases, J lost 6 bases, and 10 bases stayed unmatched. The CDR3 sequence: CASSLWTGRIEQYF. Here the CDR3 DNA reads TGCGCCAGCAGCCTCTGGACAGGACGGATCGAGCAGTACTTC.

This clone was seen a few times. The chain links TRBV6-5 to TRBJ1-2, with TRBD1 identical over 9 bases. The CDR3 contains 15 residues. Germline V gene lookup returns CDR1 MNHEY and CDR2 SVGAGI. J lost 4 bases, V lost 0 bases, and 3 bases had no gene match. For the CDR3, the DNA is TGTGCCAGCAGTTACTCGTCGGGACAGGGCTATGGCTACACCTTC. Its protein product is CASSYSSGQGYGYTF.

The V call is TRBV18, the J call TRBJ1-5, with TRBD1 identical over 8 bases. Germline trimming cut 2 bases from V and 0 bases from J; bases unmatched to any gene: 3. CDR3 length equals 16 residues. CDR1 KGHSH and CDR2 LQKENI come from the germline V gene. CDR3 nucleotides: TGTGCCAGCTCACCATCGACAGGGGTTAGCAATCAGCCCCAGCATTTT. Translated: CASSPSTGVSNQPQHF.

This clone was counted a few times. This sequence joins TRBV30 and TRBJ1-2; D is possibly TRBD1 (5 bases). Germline V gene sequence: CDR1 GTSNPN, CDR2 SVGIG (reference sequence). The V end lost 1 base, the J end lost 1 base, and 7 bases lay between the germline ends. CDR3 length: 13 amino acids. The DNA of the CDR3 is TGTGCCTGGAGTGAGGGGAATAACTATGGCTACACCTTC. Translation: CAWSEGNNYGYTF.

The rearrangement links TRBV29-1 to TRBJ1-1, with 10 nucleotides matching TRBD1. This CDR3 contains 12 residues. Per germline, CDR1 SQVTM and CDR2 ANQGSEA. The trim removed 7 bases at V and 11 bases at J, leaving 10 bases unmatched. In nucleotides, the CDR3 is TGCAGCGGAGGACGACAGGGGGCGGCGGCTTTCTTT. This encodes CSGGRQGAAAFF.